This passage covers 12 T cell receptor beta chains from one sample sequenced in a study of blood T cell repertoires in COVID-19. TCRdb's copy holds only in-frame clones and misses some; the assay was immunoSEQ multiplex PCR. The sample shows 130,000 to 150,000 clones, 78% of them seen only once. Sequencing was carried out using peripheral blood. These receptors were taken from a woman aged 55-69 years with acute or convalescent COVID-19.

This clone was seen more than once but under ten times. V gene TRBV28 combines with J gene TRBJ1-4; D is perhaps TRBD1 (5 bases). Trimming left V 9 bases short and J 5 bases short, with 19 bases between. The germline V gene encodes CDR1 MDHEN and CDR2 SYDVKM. The CDR3 extends over 15 amino acids. The chain's CDR3 is CASREGDLRNEKLFF. The CDR3 coding sequence is TGTGCCAGTCGAGAAGGGGACTTAAGAAATGAAAAACTGTTTTTT.

The chain joins TRBV3-1 (or the pseudogene TRBV3-2) to TRBJ1-2; TRBD1 matches at 8 bases. Per germline, CDR1 LGHDT and CDR2 YNNKEL (reference sequence). The CDR3 extends over 14 amino acids. V lost 2 bases and J lost 7; bases outside the gene matches: 6. DNA for the CDR3: TGTGCCAGCAGCCAAAGGACAGGGTGGAGTGGCTACACCTTC. Translating gives CASSQRTGWSGYTF.

This sequence joins TRBV7-2 and TRBJ2-7; 7 positions agree with TRBD2. V trimming: 0 bases; J trimming: 0 bases; junction bases outside the gene matches: 11. Germline V gives CDR1 SGHTA, CDR2 FQGNSA. The CDR3 runs 18 residues. CDR3 residues: CASSLAAHSSGSSYEQYF. As DNA, the CDR3 is TGTGCCAGCAGCTTAGCGGCACATTCTAGCGGAAGCTCCTACGAGCAGTACTTC.

The J gene is TRBJ2-5, the V gene TRBV15; 9 positions agree with TRBD2. The ends lost 3 bases at V and 4 bases at J; junction bases unmatched: 6. This CDR3 has 15 residues. The germline V gene has CDR1 LNHNV and CDR2 YYDKDF (reference sequence). CDR3 sequence: CATSSVAGAPETQYF. CDR3 bases: TGTGCCACCAGCAGCGTAGCGGGAGCTCCAGAGACCCAGTACTTC.

This chain links TRBV29-1 with TRBJ2-1; D unresolved. The CDR3 loop spans 13 amino acids. V dropped 6 bases and J dropped 1 base, with 10 bases sitting between them. Germline V gives CDR1 SQVTM, CDR2 ANQGSEA. The CDR3 protein is CSVLGLSYNEQFF. The CDR3 nucleotides read TGCAGCGTGCTAGGTCTTTCCTACAATGAGCAGTTCTTC.

The chain couples TRBV5-4 to TRBJ2-5, with 8 positions matching TRBD1. Trimming at V came to 2 bases and at J to 1 base, leaving 13 bases not matched to a gene. The CDR3 contains 18 residues. Germline lookup yields CDR1 SGHNT and CDR2 YYREEE (reference sequence). The CDR3 sequence is CASSFGGTGGSGQETQYF. CDR3 nucleotide sequence: TGTGCCAGCAGCTTTGGGGGGACAGGAGGAAGCGGCCAAGAGACCCAGTACTTC.

The genes are TRBV9 and TRBJ2-2, with D perhaps TRBD2 (5 bases). Germline loops: CDR1 SGDLS, CDR2 YYNGEE. V was trimmed by 3 bases and J by 13 bases, leaving 13 bases between them. This CDR3 spans 12 amino acids. The chain's CDR3 is CASSGTPGRLFF. Written as DNA, the CDR3 is TGTGCCAGCAGCGGGACCCCGGGAAGGCTGTTTTTT. Together with reference TRBV9 and TRBJ2-2, the CDR3 gives the full variable domain: DSGVTQTPKHLITATGQRVTLRCSPRSGDLSVYWYQQSLDQGLQFLIQYYNGEERAKGNILERFSAQQFPDLHSELNLSSLELGDSALYFCASSGTPGRLFFGEGSRLTVL.

The rearrangement joins TRBV5-1 to TRBJ2-6, with TRBD2 identical over 10 bases. CDR1 is SGHRS, CDR2 YFSETQ, per germline. With 0 bases clipped from V and 0 bases from J, the junction kept 3 bases outside the gene matches. The CDR3 sequence is 18 residues long. CDR3 protein: CASSLGLAGFSGANVLTF. In DNA form, the CDR3 reads TGCGCCAGCAGCTTGGGACTAGCGGGTTTCTCTGGGGCCAACGTCCTGACTTTC.

This clone was counted between two and nine times. The chain joins TRBV12-3 or TRBV12-4 to TRBJ2-1; TRBD2 matches 8 bases. V gave up 7 bases and J gave up 8 bases; unmatched junction bases: 7. This CDR3 region has 13 residues. The CDR3 is CASTPSGSYEQFF. Written as DNA, the CDR3 is TGTGCCAGCACTCCAAGCGGGAGCTATGAGCAGTTCTTC.

V and J are TRBV28 and TRBJ1-2; D not certain. Per germline, CDR1 MDHEN and CDR2 SYDVKM. The CDR3 contains 16 residues. V lost 1 base and J lost 8, with 20 bases in between. The CDR3: CASSLYGGGSSRGYTF. The CDR3, as DNA: TGTGCCAGCAGTTTATATGGTGGAGGGAGTTCGCGGGGCTACACCTTC.

This clone was counted between two and nine times. One end of the junction is discordant with germline, which a read error may explain. The J gene is TRBJ1-2, the V gene TRBV19; 10 positions match TRBD1. Germline assignment: CDR1 LNHDA and CDR2 SQIVND (reference sequence). This CDR3 is built from 14 residues. CDR3 bases: TGTGCCAGTAGTGTAGACAGGGGGCAGGTTGGCTACACCTTC. This codes for CASSVDRGQVGYTF.

This chain connects TRBV9 to TRBJ2-5; 8 bases align to TRBD2. Germline CDR1 and CDR2: SGDLS and YYNGEE. V shed 3 bases and J 2 bases; nucleotides not matched to a gene: 6. There are 15 residues in the CDR3. CDR3 residues: CASSAGAGAQETQYF. The CDR3 coding sequence is TGTGCCAGCAGCGCCGGAGCGGGGGCTCAAGAGACCCAGTACTTC.